Given below is one TCR beta chain in context. The data originate from a study of blood T cell repertoires in COVID-19. Study background: COVID-19 samples collected from the United States, Italy and Spain covered acute and convalescent phases.

CDR1 and CDR2 (germline): GTSNPN, SVGIG (reference sequence). V shed 0 bases, J shed 3 bases, and the junction held 15 bases outside the gene matches. The CDR3 extends over 19 amino acids. Using immunoSEQ multiplex PCR, the repertoire was profiled, and TCRdb retains in-frame clones only, with some absent. The sample has some 150,000 clones; about 76% are singletons. The sequencing sample was made of peripheral blood. This TCR came from an older woman with active or convalescent COVID-19. The chain employs TRBV30 and TRBJ1-4, with 8 bases fitting TRBD1. CDR3 amino acids: CAWSVIRGQGAWPNEKLFF. CDR3 DNA sequence: TGTGCCTGGAGTGTCATCCGGGGGCAGGGGGCTTGGCCTAATGAAAAACTGTTTTTT.